The entry below gives a single T cell receptor (beta chain) sequence along with its context. Antigen specificity is unknown. The CDR3 loop spans 15 amino acids. Looked up from germline, CDR1 is SEHNR and CDR2 is FQNEAQ (reference sequence). With 6 bases clipped from V and 0 bases from J, the junction kept 4 bases outside the gene matches. TCRdb independently ran MiXCR on the reads; one entry per CDR3 protein. This table has around 500,000 distinct CDR3 sequences, under 55% appearing once. This record belongs to a study of T cell repertoires in cytomegalovirus infection. The study, taken as a whole, reports: CMV carriers with the relevant HLA were identified by cumulative public TCR beta family frequency.

The J gene is TRBJ1-1, the V gene TRBV7-9, with TRBD1 matching over 10 bases. The sequence came from a human donor in good health (CMV status not recorded). Some clones in this sample may be carry-over from other donors' samples. Material: cultured PBMCs, obtained from culture after CMV antigen stimulation. The CDR3 region has the DNA TGTGCCAGCAGTTGGGACAGGGGAATGAACACTGAAGCTTTCTTT. It encodes CASSWDRGMNTEAFF.